This note documents a single T cell receptor (beta chain) sequence. The data derive from a study of cytomegalovirus exposure and HLA in healthy donors. All the people who gave samples were healthy bone marrow donors. Use of 60 Vbeta and 13 Jbeta primers characterized the PCR. Here immunoSEQ multiplex PCR was the method, and the copy in TCRdb shows in-frame clones only, minus some. Of 120,000 or so clones in the sample, roughly 63% were seen once. The sequenced sample consisted of PBMCs. The receptor was isolated from a man aged 30 to 45 in good health and CMV-seropositive.

The CDR3 bases are TGTGCCAGCAGCCAAGAAGATAGTTTCAATCCGTTCTTC. Protein: CASSQEDSFNPFF. The chain uses TRBV4-2 and TRBJ2-1; the D is unclear. Germline assignment: CDR1 LGHNA and CDR2 YNFKEQ. CDR3 length: 13 residues. Between the trimmed V and J ends, which lost 0 bases and 15 bases, there was a span of 15 bases.